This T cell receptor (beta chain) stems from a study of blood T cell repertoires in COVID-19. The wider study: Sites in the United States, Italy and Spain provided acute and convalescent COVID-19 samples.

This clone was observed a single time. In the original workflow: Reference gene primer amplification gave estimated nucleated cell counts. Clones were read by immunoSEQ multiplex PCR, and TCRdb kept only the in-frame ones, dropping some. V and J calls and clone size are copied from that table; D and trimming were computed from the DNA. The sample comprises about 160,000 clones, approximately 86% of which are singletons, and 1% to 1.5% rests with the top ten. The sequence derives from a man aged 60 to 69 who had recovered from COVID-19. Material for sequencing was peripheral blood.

Here the CDR3 reads CASSLVPNTEAFF. In DNA form, the CDR3 reads TGCGCCAGCAGCTTGGTTCCTAACACTGAAGCTTTCTTT. The rearrangement uses TRBV5-1 and TRBJ1-1; D gene uncertain. V shed 0 bases and J shed 2 bases, with 5 bases lying between them. Germline V gene lookup returns CDR1 SGHRS and CDR2 YFSETQ. The CDR3 runs to 13 residues. The whole variable domain, filled in from reference TRBV5-1 and TRBJ1-1, reads KAGVTQTPRYLIKTRGQQVTLSCSPISGHRSVSWYQQTPGQGLQFLFEYFSETQRNKGNFPGRFSGRQFSNSRSEMNVSTLELGDSALYLCASSLVPNTEAFFGQGTRLTVV.